The TCR beta chain under discussion was sequenced for a study of cytomegalovirus exposure and HLA in healthy donors (dated 2017 in TCRdb). At the level of the whole study: A later analysis indicated that the 90 to 150 validation repertoires were generated on the platform also employed for the approximately 670 repertoires of the first cohort. The aim of the study was to test whether cataloging public T cell receptors could identify signatures of past pathogen exposure. A separate validation cohort of 100 to 150 different subjects was used in addition to the roughly 670-subject first cohort. The study combined high-throughput TCR immunosequencing, statistical association of individual TCRs with disease status, and machine learning to predict cytomegalovirus infection status. Overall study outcomes, separate from this receptor: All 120 or so repertoires were used to score co-occurrence in the validation cohort in a later analysis, because that analysis had no HLA typing for the cohort. In vitro tests confirmed that a few of the cytomegalovirus-associated TCR beta chains recognize cytomegalovirus antigens. Most TCR sequences were observed very rarely across donors, whereas some public TCRs were present in many individuals. It was suggested by the authors that the approach could potentially be generalized to other disease states and immunological phenotypes. The classifier was reported to diagnose cytomegalovirus status with high specificity and sensitivity in both the original cohort and the validation cohort. The study gave a list of more than 150 TCR beta chains associated with cytomegalovirus. Subsequent analysis determined that TCRs grouped into clusters in the first cohort also showed a tendency toward co-occurrence across the roughly 110 validation repertoires, and roughly 94% of cluster scores exceeded 0.

The donors were included in the validation cohort of over a hundred subjects, a group kept apart from the roughly 700-subject first cohort. A word on this clone: Its antigen is not yet known. No qualities accompany the bases; no much larger clone lies one base away.

The library was built by means of the immunoSEQ multiplex PCR assay. In the source study's methods: A statistical classification framework was built for diagnosing cytomegalovirus status from the catalog of TCR beta chain sequences. The source is immuneACCESS, and TCRdb retained only in-frame sequences with V and J called. Part of the clones is not carried over; for the studies checked, unresolved V genes explain less than half of this, and the remainder is unexplained. That table gives V, J and clone size, and the DNA gave D and trimming. The table for this sample lists 200,000 or so clones; less than 85% of them were counted only once. The top ten constitute roughly 5.5% of the sample. Trimming removed 4 bases from V and 8 bases from J, leaving 15 bases between the germline ends. From the cysteine through the phenylalanine, the CDR3 covers 14 amino acids. The only DNA kept is the CDR3, 42 bases in frame from the first base. Sequences PRHDT (CDR1) and FYEKMQ (CDR2) are obtained from the germline V gene (reference sequence).

This TCR was sampled from a woman younger than 30 in good health and CMV-seronegative. The sequence links TRBV13 to TRBJ2-1, with a tentative D gene TRBD1 over 5 matching bases. Source material: PBMCs. The DNA reads as follows: TGTGCCAGCAGCTGGGTCAAGGGGTCCTATGAGCAGTTCTTC. Its protein reads: CASSWVKGSYEQFF.